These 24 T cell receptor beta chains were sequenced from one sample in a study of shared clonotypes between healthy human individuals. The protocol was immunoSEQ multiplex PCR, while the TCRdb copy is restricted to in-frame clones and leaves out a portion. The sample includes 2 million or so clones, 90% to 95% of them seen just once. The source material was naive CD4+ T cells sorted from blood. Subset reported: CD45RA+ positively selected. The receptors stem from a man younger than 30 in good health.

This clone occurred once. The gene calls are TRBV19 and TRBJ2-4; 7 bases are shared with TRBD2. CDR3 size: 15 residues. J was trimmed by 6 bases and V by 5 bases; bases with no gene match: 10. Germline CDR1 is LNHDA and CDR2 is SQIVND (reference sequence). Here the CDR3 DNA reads TGTGCCAGTAGTCCAGGACTAGTGATGGGAAACATTCAGTACTTC. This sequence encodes CASSPGLVMGNIQYF.

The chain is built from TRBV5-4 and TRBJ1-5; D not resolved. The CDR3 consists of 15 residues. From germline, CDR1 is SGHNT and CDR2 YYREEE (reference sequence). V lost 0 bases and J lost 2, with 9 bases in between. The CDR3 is CASSLDPGGNQPQHF. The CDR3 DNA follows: TGTGCCAGCAGCTTGGACCCCGGAGGCAATCAGCCCCAGCATTTT.

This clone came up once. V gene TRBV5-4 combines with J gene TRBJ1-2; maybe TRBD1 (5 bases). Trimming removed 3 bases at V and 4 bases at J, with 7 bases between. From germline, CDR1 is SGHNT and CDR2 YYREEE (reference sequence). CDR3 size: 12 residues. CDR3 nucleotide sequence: TGTGCCAGCAGCTCGACAGTCTATGGCTACACCTTC. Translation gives CASSSTVYGYTF.

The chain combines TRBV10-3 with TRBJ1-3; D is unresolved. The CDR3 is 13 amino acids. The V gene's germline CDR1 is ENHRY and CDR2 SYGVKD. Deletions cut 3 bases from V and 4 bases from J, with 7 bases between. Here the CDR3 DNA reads TGTGCCATCAGTGACCTCCACGGAAACACCATATATTTT. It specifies CAISDLHGNTIYF.

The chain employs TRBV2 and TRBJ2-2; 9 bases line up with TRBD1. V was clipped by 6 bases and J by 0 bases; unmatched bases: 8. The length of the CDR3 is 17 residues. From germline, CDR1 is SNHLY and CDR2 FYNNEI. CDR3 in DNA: TGTGCCAGCAGCCGGGACAGGGCCTTGACGAACACCGGGGAGCTGTTTTTT. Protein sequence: CASSRDRALTNTGELFF.

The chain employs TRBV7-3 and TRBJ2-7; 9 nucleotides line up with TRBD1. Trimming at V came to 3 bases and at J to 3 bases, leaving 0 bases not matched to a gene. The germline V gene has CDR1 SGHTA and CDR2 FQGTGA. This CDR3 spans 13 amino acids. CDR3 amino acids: CASSLDRGYEQYF. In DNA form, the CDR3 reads TGTGCCAGCAGCTTGGACAGGGGCTACGAGCAGTACTTC. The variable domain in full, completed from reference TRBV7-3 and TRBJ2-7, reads GAGVSQTPSNKVTEKGKYVELRCDPISGHTALYWYRQSLGQGPEFLIYFQGTGAADDSGLPNDRFFAVRPEGSVSTLKIQRTERGDSAVYLCASSLDRGYEQYFGPGTRLTVT.

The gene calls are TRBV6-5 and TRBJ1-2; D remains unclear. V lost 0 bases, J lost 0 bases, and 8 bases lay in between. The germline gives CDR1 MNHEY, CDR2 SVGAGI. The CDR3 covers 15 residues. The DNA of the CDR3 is TGTGCCAGCAGTTACTCGTCTCGAGCTAACTATGGCTACACCTTC. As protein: CASSYSSRANYGYTF.

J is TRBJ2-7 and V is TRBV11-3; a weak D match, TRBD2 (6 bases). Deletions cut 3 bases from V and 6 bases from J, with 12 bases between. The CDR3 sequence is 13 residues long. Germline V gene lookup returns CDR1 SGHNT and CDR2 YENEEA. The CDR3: CASSLQEGFEQYF. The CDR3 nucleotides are TGTGCCAGCAGCTTGCAGGAGGGGTTCGAGCAGTACTTC.

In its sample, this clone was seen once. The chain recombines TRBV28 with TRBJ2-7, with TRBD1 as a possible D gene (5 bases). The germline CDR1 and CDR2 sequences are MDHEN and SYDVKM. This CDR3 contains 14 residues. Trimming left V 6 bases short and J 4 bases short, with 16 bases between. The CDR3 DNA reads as TGTGCCAGCAGGGGATCGGGCAGGGCATACGAGCAGTACTTC. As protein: CASRGSGRAYEQYF.

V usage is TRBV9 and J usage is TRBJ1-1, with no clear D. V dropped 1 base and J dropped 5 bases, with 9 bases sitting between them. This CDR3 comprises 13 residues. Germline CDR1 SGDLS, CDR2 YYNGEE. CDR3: CASSVRPGTEAFF. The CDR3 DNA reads TGTGCCAGCAGCGTACGGCCGGGGACTGAAGCTTTCTTT.

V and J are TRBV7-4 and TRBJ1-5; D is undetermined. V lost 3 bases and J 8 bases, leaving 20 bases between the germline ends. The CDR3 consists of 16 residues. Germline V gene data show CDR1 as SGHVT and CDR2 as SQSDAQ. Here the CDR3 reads CASSFSPCGQREPQHF. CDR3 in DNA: TGTGCCAGCAGCTTTTCACCCTGCGGGCAGAGGGAGCCCCAGCATTTT.

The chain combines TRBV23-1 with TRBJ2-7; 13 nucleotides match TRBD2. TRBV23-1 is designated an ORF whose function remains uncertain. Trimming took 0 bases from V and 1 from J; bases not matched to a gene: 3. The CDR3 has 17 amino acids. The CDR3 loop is CASSQSKLAGGSYEQYF. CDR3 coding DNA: TGCGCCAGCAGTCAATCGAAACTAGCGGGAGGGTCCTACGAGCAGTACTTC.

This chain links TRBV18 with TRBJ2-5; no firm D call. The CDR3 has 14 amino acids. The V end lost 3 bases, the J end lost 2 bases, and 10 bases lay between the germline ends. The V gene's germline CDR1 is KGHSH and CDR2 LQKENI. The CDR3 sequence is CASSPINSQETQYF. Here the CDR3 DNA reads TGTGCCAGCTCACCGATTAATTCTCAAGAGACCCAGTACTTC.

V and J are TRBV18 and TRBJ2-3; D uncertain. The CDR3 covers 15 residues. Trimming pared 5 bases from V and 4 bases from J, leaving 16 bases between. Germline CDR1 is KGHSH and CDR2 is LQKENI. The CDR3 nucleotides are TGTGCCAGCTCAAACCCGTCCTTCGCCCCAGATACGCAGTATTTT. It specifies CASSNPSFAPDTQYF. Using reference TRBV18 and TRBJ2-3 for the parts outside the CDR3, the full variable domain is NAGVMQNPRHLVRRRGQEARLRCSPMKGHSHVYWYRQLPEEGLKFMVYLQKENIIDESGMPKERFSAEFPKEGPSILRIQQVVRGDSAAYFCASSNPSFAPDTQYFGPGTRLTVL.

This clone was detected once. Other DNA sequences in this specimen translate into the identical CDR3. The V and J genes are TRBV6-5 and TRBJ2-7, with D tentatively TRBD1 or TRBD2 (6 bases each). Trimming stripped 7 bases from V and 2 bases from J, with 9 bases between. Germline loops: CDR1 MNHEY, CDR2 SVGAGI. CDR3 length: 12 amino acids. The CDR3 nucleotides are TGTGCCAGCACGGGGGCGACCTACGAGCAGTACTTC. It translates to CASTGATYEQYF.

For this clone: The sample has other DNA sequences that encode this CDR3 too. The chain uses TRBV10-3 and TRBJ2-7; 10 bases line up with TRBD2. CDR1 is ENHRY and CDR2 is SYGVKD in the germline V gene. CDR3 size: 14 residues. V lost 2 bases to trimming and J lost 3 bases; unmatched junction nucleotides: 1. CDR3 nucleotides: TGTGCCATCAGTGAGACTAGCGGGAACTACGAGCAGTACTTC. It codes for CAISETSGNYEQYF.

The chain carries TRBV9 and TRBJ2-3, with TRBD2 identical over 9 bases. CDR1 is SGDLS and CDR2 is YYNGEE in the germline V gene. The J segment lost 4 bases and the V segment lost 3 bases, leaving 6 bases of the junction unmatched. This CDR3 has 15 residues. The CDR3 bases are TGTGCCAGCAGCGGCCGGCTAGCGGGATCAGATACGCAGTATTTT. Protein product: CASSGRLAGSDTQYF.

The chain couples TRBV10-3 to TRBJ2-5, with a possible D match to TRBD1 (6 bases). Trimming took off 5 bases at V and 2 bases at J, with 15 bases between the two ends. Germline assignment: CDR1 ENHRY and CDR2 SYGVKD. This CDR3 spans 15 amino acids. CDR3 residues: CAISWTEVPQETQYF. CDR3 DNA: TGTGCCATCAGTTGGACAGAGGTACCTCAAGAGACCCAGTACTTC.

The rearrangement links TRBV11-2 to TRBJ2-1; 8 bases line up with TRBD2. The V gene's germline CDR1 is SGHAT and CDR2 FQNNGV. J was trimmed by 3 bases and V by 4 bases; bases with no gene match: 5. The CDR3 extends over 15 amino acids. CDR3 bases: TGTGCCAGCAGCTCGGCGGGACTAGGCTACAATGAGCAGTTCTTC. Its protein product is CASSSAGLGYNEQFF.

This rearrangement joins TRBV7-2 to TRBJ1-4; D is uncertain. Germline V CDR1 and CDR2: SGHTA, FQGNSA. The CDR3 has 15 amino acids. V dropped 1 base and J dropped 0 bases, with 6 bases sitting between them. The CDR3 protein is CASSLVGSTNEKLFF. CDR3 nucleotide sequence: TGTGCCAGCAGCTTAGTGGGGTCAACTAATGAAAAACTGTTTTTT. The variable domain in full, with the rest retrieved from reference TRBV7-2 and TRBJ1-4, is GAGVSQSPSNKVTEKGKDVELRCDPISGHTALYWYRQSLGQGLEFLIYFQGNSAPDKSGLPSDRFSAERTGGSVSTLTIQRTQQEDSAVYLCASSLVGSTNEKLFFGSGTQLSVL.

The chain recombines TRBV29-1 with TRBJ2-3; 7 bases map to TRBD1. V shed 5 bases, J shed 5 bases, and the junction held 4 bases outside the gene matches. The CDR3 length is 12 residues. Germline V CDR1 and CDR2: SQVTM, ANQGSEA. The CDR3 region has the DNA TGCAGCGTTAGACAGGGAGTAGATACGCAGTATTTT. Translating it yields CSVRQGVDTQYF.

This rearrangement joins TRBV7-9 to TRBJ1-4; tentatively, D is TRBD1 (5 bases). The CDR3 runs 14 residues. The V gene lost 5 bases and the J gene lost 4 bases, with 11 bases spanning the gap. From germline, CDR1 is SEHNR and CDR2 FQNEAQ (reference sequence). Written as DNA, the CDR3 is TGTGCCAGCAGCCGGGACCGAATTAATGAAAAACTGTTTTTT. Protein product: CASSRDRINEKLFF.

The chain's CDR3 is CASSLTPLRNYGYTF. The CDR3 DNA reads TGCGCCAGCAGCTTGACGCCATTAAGGAACTATGGCTACACCTTC. The rearrangement uses TRBV5-1 and TRBJ1-2; D ambiguous. The CDR3 extends over 15 amino acids. The V end lost 1 base, the J end lost 2 bases, and 12 bases lay between the germline ends. The V gene's germline CDR1 is SGHRS and CDR2 YFSETQ. Complete variable domain (other parts from reference TRBV5-1 and TRBJ1-2): KAGVTQTPRYLIKTRGQQVTLSCSPISGHRSVSWYQQTPGQGLQFLFEYFSETQRNKGNFPGRFSGRQFSNSRSEMNVSTLELGDSALYLCASSLTPLRNYGYTFGSGTRLTVV.

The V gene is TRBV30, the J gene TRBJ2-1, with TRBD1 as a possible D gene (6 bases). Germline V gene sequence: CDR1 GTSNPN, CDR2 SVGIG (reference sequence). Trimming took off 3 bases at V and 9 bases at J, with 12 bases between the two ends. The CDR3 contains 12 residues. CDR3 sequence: CAWSPKDSEQFF. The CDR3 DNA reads TGTGCCTGGAGCCCGAAGGACAGTGAGCAGTTCTTC.